This T cell receptor beta chain was found in a study of cytomegalovirus exposure and HLA in healthy donors. General study points: Altogether, 150 or so TCR beta chains were recorded as cytomegalovirus-associated. Later analysis revealed greater clonal expansion in HLA-associated TCR beta chains than in equally common others.

It was with 60 Vbeta and 13 Jbeta primers that the PCR ran. Sequencing used immunoSEQ multiplex PCR; TCRdb keeps in-frame clones, though not all of them. This sample's clone table lists approximately 110,000 clones. A word on this clone: What it binds is not known.

Specimen: PBMCs. This receptor was taken from a man between 18 and 35 years old in good health and CMV-seronegative.

CDR3 nucleotides: TGTGCCAGCAGTACAGGGGGTAGCGAGCAGTACTTC. Its translation: CASSTGGSEQYF. V is TRBV5-6 and J is TRBJ2-7, with TRBD1 identical over 8 bases. V dropped 5 bases and J dropped 6; count of bases not matched to a gene: 4. The CDR3 spans 12 residues. CDR1 SGHDT and CDR2 YYEEEE come from the germline V gene.